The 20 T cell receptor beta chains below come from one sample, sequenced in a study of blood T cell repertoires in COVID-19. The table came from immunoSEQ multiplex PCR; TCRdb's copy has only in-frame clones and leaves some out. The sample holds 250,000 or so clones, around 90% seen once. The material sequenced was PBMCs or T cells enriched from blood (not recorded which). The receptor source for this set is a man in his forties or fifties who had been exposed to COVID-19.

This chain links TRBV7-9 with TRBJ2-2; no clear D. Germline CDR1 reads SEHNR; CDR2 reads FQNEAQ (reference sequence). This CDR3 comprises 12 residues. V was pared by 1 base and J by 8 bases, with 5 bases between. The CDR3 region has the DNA TGTGCCAGCAGCTTAGTTCGGGGGGAGCTGTTTTTT. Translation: CASSLVRGELFF.

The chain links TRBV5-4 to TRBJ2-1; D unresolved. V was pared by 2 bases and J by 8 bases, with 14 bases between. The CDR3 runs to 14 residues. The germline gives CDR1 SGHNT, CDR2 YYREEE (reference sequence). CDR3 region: CASSFFSGSHEQFF. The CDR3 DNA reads TGTGCCAGCAGCTTTTTTTCAGGCTCCCATGAGCAGTTCTTC.

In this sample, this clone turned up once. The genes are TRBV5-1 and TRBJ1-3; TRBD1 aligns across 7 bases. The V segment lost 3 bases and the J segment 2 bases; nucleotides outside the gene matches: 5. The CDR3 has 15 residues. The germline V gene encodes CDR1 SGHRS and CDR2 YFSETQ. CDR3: CASSSTGDTGNTIYF. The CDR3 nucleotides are TGCGCCAGCAGCTCCACAGGGGATACTGGAAACACCATATATTTT.

CDR3 nucleotides: TGTGCCAGCACCACTACGGGGACAGGGGTGTCACCCCTCCACTTT. Translating it yields CASTTTGTGVSPLHF. The chain couples TRBV27 to TRBJ1-6, with TRBD1 matching 10 bases. Losses at the gene ends were 7 bases for V and 10 bases for J; bases not matched to a gene: 10. The germline CDR1 and CDR2 sequences are MNHEY and SMNVEV (reference sequence). This CDR3 spans 15 amino acids.

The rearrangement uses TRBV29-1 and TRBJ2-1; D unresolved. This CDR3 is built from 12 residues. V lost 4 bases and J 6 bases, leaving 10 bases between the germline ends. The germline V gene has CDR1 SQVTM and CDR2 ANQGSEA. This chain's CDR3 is CSVVGPPNEQFF. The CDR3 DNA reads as TGCAGCGTTGTTGGCCCGCCCAATGAGCAGTTCTTC.

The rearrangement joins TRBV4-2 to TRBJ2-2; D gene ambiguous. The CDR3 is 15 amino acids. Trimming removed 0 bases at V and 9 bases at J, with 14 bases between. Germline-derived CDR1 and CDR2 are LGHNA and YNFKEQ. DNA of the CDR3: TGTGCCAGCAGCCAAGACCTGAAACAGCCCCGGGAGCTGTTTTTT. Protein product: CASSQDLKQPRELFF.

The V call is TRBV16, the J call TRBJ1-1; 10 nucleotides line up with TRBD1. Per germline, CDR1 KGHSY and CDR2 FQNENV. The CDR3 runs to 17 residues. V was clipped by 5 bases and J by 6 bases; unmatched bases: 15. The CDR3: CASSEGPGTGEGAEAFF. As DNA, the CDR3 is TGTGCCAGCAGCGAAGGTCCCGGGACAGGGGAAGGCGCTGAAGCTTTCTTT.

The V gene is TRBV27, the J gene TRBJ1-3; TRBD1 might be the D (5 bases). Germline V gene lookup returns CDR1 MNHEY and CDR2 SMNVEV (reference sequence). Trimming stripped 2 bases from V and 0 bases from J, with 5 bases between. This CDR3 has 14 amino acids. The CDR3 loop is CASSLTGSGNTIYF. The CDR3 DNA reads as TGTGCCAGCAGTTTAACAGGCTCTGGAAACACCATATATTTT.

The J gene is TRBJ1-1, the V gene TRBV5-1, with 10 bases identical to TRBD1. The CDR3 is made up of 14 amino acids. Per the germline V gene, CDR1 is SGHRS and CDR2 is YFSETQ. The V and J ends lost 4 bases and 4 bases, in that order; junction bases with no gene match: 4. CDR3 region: CASSEGQGGTEAFF. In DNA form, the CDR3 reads TGCGCCAGCAGCGAAGGACAGGGGGGCACTGAAGCTTTCTTT.

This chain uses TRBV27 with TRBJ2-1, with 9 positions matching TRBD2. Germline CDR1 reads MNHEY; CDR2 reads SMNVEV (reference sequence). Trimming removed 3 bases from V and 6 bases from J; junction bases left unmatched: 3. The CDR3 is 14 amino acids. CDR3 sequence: CASSFSGSPNEQFF. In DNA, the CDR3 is TGTGCCAGCAGTTTTAGCGGGAGTCCCAATGAGCAGTTCTTC.

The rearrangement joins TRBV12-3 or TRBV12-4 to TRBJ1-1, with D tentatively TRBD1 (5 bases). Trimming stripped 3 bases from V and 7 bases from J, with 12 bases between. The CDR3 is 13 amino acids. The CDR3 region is CASSFGGKIEAFF. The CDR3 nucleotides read TGTGCCAGCAGTTTTGGGGGGAAAATTGAAGCTTTCTTT.

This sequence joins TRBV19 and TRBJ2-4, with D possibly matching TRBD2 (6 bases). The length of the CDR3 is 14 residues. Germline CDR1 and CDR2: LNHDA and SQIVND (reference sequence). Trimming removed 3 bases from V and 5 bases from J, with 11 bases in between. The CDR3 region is CASSMRGAENIQYF. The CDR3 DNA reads TGTGCCAGTAGTATGCGCGGGGCGGAAAACATTCAGTACTTC.

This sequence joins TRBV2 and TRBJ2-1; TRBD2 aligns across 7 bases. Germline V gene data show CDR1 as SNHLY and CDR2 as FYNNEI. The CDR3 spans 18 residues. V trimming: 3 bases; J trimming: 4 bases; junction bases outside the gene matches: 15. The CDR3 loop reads CASSDPSEGFSGYNEQFF. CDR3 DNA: TGTGCCAGCAGTGACCCTTCGGAGGGATTTAGCGGGTACAATGAGCAGTTCTTC.

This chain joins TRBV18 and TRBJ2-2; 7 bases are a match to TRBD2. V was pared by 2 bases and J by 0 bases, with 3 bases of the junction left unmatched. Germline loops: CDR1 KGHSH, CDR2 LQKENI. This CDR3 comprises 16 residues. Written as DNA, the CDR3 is TGTGCCAGCTCACCAGGGGACTATGCGAACACCGGGGAGCTGTTTTTT. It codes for CASSPGDYANTGELFF.

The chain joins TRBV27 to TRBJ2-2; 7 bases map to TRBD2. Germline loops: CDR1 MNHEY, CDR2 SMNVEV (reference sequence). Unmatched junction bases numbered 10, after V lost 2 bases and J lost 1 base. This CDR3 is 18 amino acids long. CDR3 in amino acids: CASSLGVGLAVNTGELFF. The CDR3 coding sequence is TGTGCCAGCAGTTTAGGGGTCGGCCTAGCGGTGAACACCGGGGAGCTGTTTTTT.

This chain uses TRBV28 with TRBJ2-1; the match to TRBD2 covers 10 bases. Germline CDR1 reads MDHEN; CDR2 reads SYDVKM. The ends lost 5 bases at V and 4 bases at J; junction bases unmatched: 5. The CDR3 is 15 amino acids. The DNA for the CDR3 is TGTGCCAGCAGTCTAGCGGGAGTAACATACAATGAGCAGTTCTTC. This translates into CASSLAGVTYNEQFF.

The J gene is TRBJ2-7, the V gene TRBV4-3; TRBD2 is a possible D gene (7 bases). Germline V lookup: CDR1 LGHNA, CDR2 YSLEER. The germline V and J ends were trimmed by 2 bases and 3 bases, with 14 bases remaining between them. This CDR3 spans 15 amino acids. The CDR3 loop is CASSQLGGGGYEQYF. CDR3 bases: TGCGCCAGCAGCCAATTAGGGGGGGGAGGCTACGAGCAGTACTTC.

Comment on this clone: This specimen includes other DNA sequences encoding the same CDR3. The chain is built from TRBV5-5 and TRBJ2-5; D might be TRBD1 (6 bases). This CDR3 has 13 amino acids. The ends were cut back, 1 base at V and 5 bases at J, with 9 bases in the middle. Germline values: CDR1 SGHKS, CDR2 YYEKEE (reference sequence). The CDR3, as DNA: TGTGCCAGCAGCTTGACAGGGTCCGAGACCCAGTACTTC. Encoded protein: CASSLTGSETQYF.

CDR3 bases: TGTGCCAGCAGTGTTACAGGATCTCATGGCTACACCTTC. Protein product: CASSVTGSHGYTF. The chain combines TRBV12-3 or TRBV12-4 with TRBJ1-2, with a weak D call TRBD1 (5 bases). The CDR3 covers 13 residues. The V end lost 5 bases, the J end lost 6 bases, and 13 bases lay between the germline ends.

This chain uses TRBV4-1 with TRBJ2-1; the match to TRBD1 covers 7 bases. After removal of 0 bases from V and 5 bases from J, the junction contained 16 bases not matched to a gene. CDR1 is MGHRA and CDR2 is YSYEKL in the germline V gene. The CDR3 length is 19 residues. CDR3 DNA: TGCGCCAGCAGCCAAGATTCCGGGACAGCTTTAAGATCGGACAATGAGCAGTTCTTC. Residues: CASSQDSGTALRSDNEQFF.